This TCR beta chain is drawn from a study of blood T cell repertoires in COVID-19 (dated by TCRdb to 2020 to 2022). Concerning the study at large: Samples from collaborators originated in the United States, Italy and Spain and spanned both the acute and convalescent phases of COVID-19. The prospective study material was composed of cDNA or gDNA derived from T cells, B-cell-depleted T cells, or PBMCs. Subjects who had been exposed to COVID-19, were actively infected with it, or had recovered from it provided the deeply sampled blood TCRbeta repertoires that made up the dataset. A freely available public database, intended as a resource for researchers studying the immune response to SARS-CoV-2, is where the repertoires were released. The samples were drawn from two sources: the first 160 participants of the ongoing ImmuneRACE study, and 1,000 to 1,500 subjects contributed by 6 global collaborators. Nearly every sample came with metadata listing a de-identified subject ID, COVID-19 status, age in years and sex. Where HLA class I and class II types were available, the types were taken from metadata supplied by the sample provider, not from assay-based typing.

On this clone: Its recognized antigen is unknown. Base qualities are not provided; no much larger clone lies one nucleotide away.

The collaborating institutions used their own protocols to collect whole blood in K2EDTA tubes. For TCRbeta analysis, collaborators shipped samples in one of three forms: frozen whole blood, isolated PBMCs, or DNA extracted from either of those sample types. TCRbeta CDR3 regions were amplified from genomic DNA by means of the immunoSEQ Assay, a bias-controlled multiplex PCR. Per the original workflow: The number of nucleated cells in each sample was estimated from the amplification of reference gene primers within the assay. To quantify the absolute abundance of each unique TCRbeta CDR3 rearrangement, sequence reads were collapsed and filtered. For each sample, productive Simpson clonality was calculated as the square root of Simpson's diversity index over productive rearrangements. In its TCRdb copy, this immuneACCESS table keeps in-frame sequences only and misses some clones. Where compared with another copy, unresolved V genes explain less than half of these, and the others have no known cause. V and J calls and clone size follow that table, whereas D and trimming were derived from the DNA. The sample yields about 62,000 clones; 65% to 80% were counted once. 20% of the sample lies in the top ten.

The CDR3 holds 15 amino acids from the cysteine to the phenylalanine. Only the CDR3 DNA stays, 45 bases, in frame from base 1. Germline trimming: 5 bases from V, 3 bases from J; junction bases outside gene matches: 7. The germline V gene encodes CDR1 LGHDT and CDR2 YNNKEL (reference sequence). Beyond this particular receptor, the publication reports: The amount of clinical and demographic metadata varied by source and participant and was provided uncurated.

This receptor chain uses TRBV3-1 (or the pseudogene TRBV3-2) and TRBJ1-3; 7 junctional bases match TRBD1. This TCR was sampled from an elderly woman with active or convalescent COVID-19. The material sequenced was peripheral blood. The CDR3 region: CASSADRVGGNTIYF. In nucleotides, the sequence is TGTGCCAGCAGCGCAGACAGGGTGGGTGGAAACACCATATATTTT.